The 6 T cell receptor beta chains in this list originate from one sample, sequenced in a study of CXCR3-negative and CXCR3-positive naive CD8 T cells. TRB cDNA was prepared as libraries by UMI-labeled 5' RACE. TCRdb processed the 5' RACE reads again and assigns one entry to each CDR3 protein, with no DNA. The repertoire table contains about 120,000 distinct CDR3 sequences. Sequenced input: naive CXCR3- CD8+ T cells from blood. Subset reported: CD45RO-CCR7+CD27+CD95- naive CD8+ T cells lacking CXCR3 (TNR3-). The receptor set was obtained from a human donor in good health. Some clones in this sample may be carry-over from other donors' samples.

V usage is TRBV20-1 and J usage is TRBJ2-3; the D gene TCRdb calls, TRBD1, cannot be checked with no DNA. Germline V gene lookup returns CDR1 DFQATT and CDR2 SNEGSKA (reference sequence). The CDR3 sequence is 14 residues long. This CDR3 is CSARVSPRTDTQYF.

The V gene is TRBV29-1, the J gene TRBJ2-2; TCRdb lists TRBD1, though no DNA is available to test this call. Germline V lookup: CDR1 SQVTM, CDR2 ANQGSEA. CDR3 length: 12 amino acids. CDR3 residues: CSVRGATGELFF.

V is TRBV20-1 and J is TRBJ1-2. CDR1 DFQATT and CDR2 SNEGSKA come from the germline V gene (reference sequence). CDR3 size: 14 residues. CDR3 sequence: CSARGTETNYGYTF.

The genes are TRBV14 and TRBJ2-1. CDR1 is SGHDN, CDR2 FVKESK, per germline. The CDR3 has 14 residues. The CDR3 here is CASSHTGSYNEQFF.

The chain has TRBV6-4 and TRBJ1-2; TCRdb lists TRBD1, though no DNA is available to test this call. The CDR3 is 15 amino acids. Germline V gene sequence: CDR1 MRHNA, CDR2 SNTAGT. CDR3 protein: CASSESPHGDYGYTF.

V is TRBV5-1 and J is TRBJ2-3; TCRdb selects TRBD2, and the lack of DNA leaves this call unchecked. Per germline, CDR1 SGHRS and CDR2 YFSETQ. The CDR3 is 15 residues long. The CDR3 spells CASRIAGALTDTQYF.